A selection of T cell receptor beta chains follows, all from one sample in a study of human T cells and chemical hapten exposure. One entry per CDR3 protein results from TCRdb running MiXCR on the RACE reads. This sample has about 84,000 distinct CDR3 sequences, with more than 9% found just once. The sample in question was whole blood, obtained in connection with sensitization to the hapten diphenylcyclopropenone (DPC). The source is a woman between 50 and 59 years old with alopecia areata. Some clones in this sample may be carry-over from other donors' samples. Each CDR3 is given with its conserved first and last residue. The D gene is left open where the match is weak. Only some rows state a clone size, as once, few, many or a class for expanded clones.

>TRBJ2-7|many|-|TRBV5-1
TGCGCCAGCAGCTGGAGTTGGGGGCGCGCCCCCTACGAGCAGTACTTC
CASSWSWGRAPYEQYF
>TRBJ2-5|-|TRBD2|TRBV20-1
TGCAGTGCTAAAGGACTAGCGGGAGCGGAAGAGACCCAGTACTTC
CSAKGLAGAEETQYF
>TRBJ2-7|many|TRBD2|TRBV6-5
TGTGCCAGCAGTTCCCCGGGACTAGTCCCCTACGAGCAGTACTTC
CASSSPGLVPYEQYF
>TRBJ2-7|once|-|TRBV3-1
TGTGCCAGCAGCCAAGTCGCCGGTAACGAGAAGTACTTC
CASSQVAGNEKYF
>TRBJ1-1|-|-|TRBV7-2
TGTGCCAGCAGCTTTGGGGGATTCGAGACTGAAGCTTTCTTT
CASSFGGFETEAFF
>TRBJ2-7|many|TRBD2|TRBV12-3/TRBV12-4
TGTGCCAGCAGCCAAGGACAGGGACTAGCGGGATACTTC
CASSQGQGLAGYF
>TRBJ1-1|many|-|TRBV6-6
TGTGCCAGCAGTTACTCTCTGGAGGGATTGAACACTGAAGCTTTCTTT
CASSYSLEGLNTEAFF
>TRBJ1-2|-|-|TRBV18
TGTGCCAGCTCACCACGCGAGAGCTATGGCTACACCTTC
CASSPRESYGYTF
>TRBJ2-7|-|TRBD2|TRBV6-5
TGTGCCAGCAGGCTGGTCCCCGGGACTAGCAGTTCCTACGAGCAGTACTTC
CASRLVPGTSSSYEQYF
>TRBJ1-2|few|TRBD1|TRBV18
TGTGCCAGCTCACTTGCCGGGACAGGGGCCTCCAACTATGGCTACACCTTC
CASSLAGTGASNYGYTF
>TRBJ2-3|-|-|TRBV11-3
TGTGCCAGCAGCTTAGTTTCTGATACGCAGTATTTT
CASSLVSDTQYF
>TRBJ1-2|few|-|TRBV29-1
TGCAGCGTTGAATTACTTAACTATGGCTACACCTTC
CSVELLNYGYTF
>TRBJ2-3|few|-|TRBV6-2/TRBV6-3
TGTGCCAGCCGACACACAGATACGCAGTATTTT
CASRHTDTQYF
>TRBJ2-1|many|TRBD1|TRBV19
TGTGCCAGTACCCCGGGACAGGGCTACAATGAGCAGTTCTTC
CASTPGQGYNEQFF
>TRBJ1-6|-|-|TRBV12-3/TRBV12-4
TGTGCCAGCAGTTCCCCCCGGGCCGACTATAATTCACCCCTCCACTTT
CASSSPRADYNSPLHF
>TRBJ1-5|-|TRBD1|TRBV28
TGTGCCAGCAGCCCCCGGGACAGCGACAATCAGCCCCAGCATTTT
CASSPRDSDNQPQHF
>TRBJ2-5|-|-|TRBV3-1
TGTGCCAGCAGCCCAAGAGGGAAGGCAGGCGAGACCCAGTACTTC
CASSPRGKAGETQYF
>TRBJ2-5|few|-|TRBV7-8
TGTGCCATCTCGCTCGGCCAACAAGAGACCCAGTACTTC
CAISLGQQETQYF
>TRBJ2-2|many|-|TRBV28
TGTGCCAGCAGTTTATTGGTCGCCGGGGAGCTGTTTTTT
CASSLLVAGELFF
>TRBJ1-1|-|-|TRBV6-2/TRBV6-3
TGTGCCAGCAGTTACGAAATTCCGGGTCCTTCTCAATACCTCTACACTGAAGCTTTCTTT
CASSYEIPGPSQYLYTEAFF
>TRBJ1-1|few|-|TRBV7-9
TGTGCCAGCAGCTTAGTAAGAATCCCTGAAGCTTTCTTT
CASSLVRIPEAFF
>TRBJ2-5|few|-|TRBV19
TGTGCCAGTAGTAGCGACGTGGATGGGACCCAGTACTTC
CASSSDVDGTQYF
>TRBJ2-7|many|TRBD1|TRBV27
TGTGCCAGCAGTCTACAGGGGGCGAACTACGAGCAGTACTTC
CASSLQGANYEQYF
>TRBJ1-5|many|-|TRBV18
TGTGCCAGCTCACCACGGTCAGGGACGAGCAATCAGCCCCAGCATTTT
CASSPRSGTSNQPQHF
>TRBJ2-3|-|-|TRBV7-2
TGTGCCAGCAGCTTATCCCTTGTCCTCACAGATACGCAGTATTTT
CASSLSLVLTDTQYF
>TRBJ2-3|-|TRBD2|TRBV7-2
TGTGCCAGCAGCTTCTCGGCTAGCGGGTTGCCCACAGATACGCAGTATTTT
CASSFSASGLPTDTQYF
>TRBJ2-4|few|-|TRBV6-6
TGTGCCAGCAGTTACTCTTCTCCAGGGTCGGCCAAAAACATTCAGTACTTC
CASSYSSPGSAKNIQYF
>TRBJ1-5|few|-|TRBV29-1
TGCAGCGTTCAGGGCGCTAGCAATCAGCCCCAGCATTTT
CSVQGASNQPQHF
>TRBJ2-3|many|-|TRBV29-1
TGCAGCGTTGACCGATCTCTAGCGTTGACAGATACGCAGTATTTT
CSVDRSLALTDTQYF
>TRBJ2-3|few|TRBD2|TRBV7-9
TGTGCCAGCAGCTTAGCGACTAGCGGCTCCGCAGATACGCAGTATTTT
CASSLATSGSADTQYF
>TRBJ2-7|-|TRBD2|TRBV7-2
TGTGCCAGCAGCACCCGACTAGCGGGAGGGCGTGAGCAGCACTTC
CASSTRLAGGREQHF
>TRBJ2-7|many|-|TRBV23-1
TGCGCCATCCCCGGGGTTGGGGAGCAGTACTTC
CAIPGVGEQYF
>TRBJ2-2|many|-|TRBV24-1
TGTGCCACCAGTGGTTGGGGGGCCGGAACCGGGGAGCTGTTTTTT
CATSGWGAGTGELFF
>TRBJ2-5|-|-|TRBV7-9
TGTGCCAGCAGCTTAGTCTTGACGGTACAAGAGACCCAGTACTTC
CASSLVLTVQETQYF
>TRBJ2-3|few|TRBD2|TRBV25-1
TGTGCCAGCAGTGAATATTCCCGCCGACTAGCGGGAGAGGCAGATACGCAGTATTTT
CASSEYSRRLAGEADTQYF
>TRBJ1-1|many|-|TRBV29-1
TGCAGCGTCACGGACAATGAAGCTTTCTTT
CSVTDNEAFF
>TRBJ2-3|few|TRBD1|TRBV29-1
TGCAGCGCCCCAGGGGGAGTGAGCACAGATACGCAGTATTTT
CSAPGGVSTDTQYF
>TRBJ1-2|many|-|TRBV5-1
TGCGCCAGCAGCTTAGAAGGGCAGTCCGGCTACACCTTC
CASSLEGQSGYTF
>TRBJ2-1|few|-|TRBV7-6
TGTGCCAGCAGCTTAGTTTCCGGCAGGGACTATGAGCAGTTCTTC
CASSLVSGRDYEQFF